This T cell receptor (beta chain) was profiled in a study of T-cell memory formation after mild COVID-19. Study-wide results and limits: That cross-reactive memory joined was suggested by some responding clones appearing in pre-infection memory. From day 15 to 85, contracting clones were balanced between CD4 and CD8, whereas later expanders leaned toward CD4+.

A note on this clonotype: Its target is not known.

After removal of 2 bases from V and 4 bases from J, the junction contained 20 bases not matched to a gene. This CDR3 contains 21 residues. TCR alpha and TCR beta cDNA libraries carrying sample barcodes and UMIs were produced by 5'RACE using constant-segment primers. TCRdb called the 5' RACE reads again in MiXCR, with one record for every CDR3 protein. The table records fewer than 550,000 distinct CDR3 sequences, roughly 20% of them present only once. Sequenced sample: PBMCs or a T cell subset sorted from them (not recorded which). This receptor was obtained from an adult woman who had mild COVID-19 (a few samples of this study predate the infection). Cell type and time point are not known. V usage is TRBV12-3 or TRBV12-4 and J usage is TRBJ2-7; TRBD2 aligns across 13 bases. The CDR3 loop reads CASSLSRAGQGPTSGGYEQYF. CDR3 coding DNA: TGTGCCAGCAGTTTATCGCGGGCGGGACAGGGGCCGACTAGCGGGGGGTACGAGCAGTACTTC.